This T cell receptor beta chain stems from a study of T cells in localized non-small cell lung cancer. General observations from the study: Elevated circulating T cell density in blood was associated with longer overall survival.

Remarks on this clone: The antigen remains unidentified.

Method: immunoSEQ multiplex PCR; TCRdb's copy keeps in-frame clones and lacks some. The table has around 20,000 clones, about 89% seen once. Trimming removed 6 bases from V and 4 bases from J; junction bases left unmatched: 9. The length of the CDR3 is 18 residues. In germline, CDR1 is MNHEY, CDR2 SMNVEV (reference sequence). The rearrangement links TRBV27 to TRBJ2-1; 16 positions match TRBD2. This TCR came from a woman aged 40-69 years with stage I lung adenocarcinoma. The specimen comprised peripheral blood, sampled before any cancer treatment. The CDR3: CASSRAGTSGGAYNEQFF. Here the CDR3 DNA reads TGTGCCAGCAGCCGCGCCGGGACTAGCGGGGGGGCGTACAATGAGCAGTTCTTC.